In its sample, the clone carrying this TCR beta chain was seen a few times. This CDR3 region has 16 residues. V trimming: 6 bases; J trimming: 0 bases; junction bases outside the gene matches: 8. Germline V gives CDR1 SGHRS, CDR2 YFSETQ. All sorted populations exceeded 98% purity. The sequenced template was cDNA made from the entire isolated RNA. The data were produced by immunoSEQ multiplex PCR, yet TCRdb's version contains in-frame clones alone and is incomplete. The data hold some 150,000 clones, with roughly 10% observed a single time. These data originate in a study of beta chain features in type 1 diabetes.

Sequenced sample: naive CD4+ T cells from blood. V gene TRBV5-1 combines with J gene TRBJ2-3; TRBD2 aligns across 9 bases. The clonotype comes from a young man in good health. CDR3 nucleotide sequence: TGCGCCAGCACCGCGACTAGCGGTCCTAGCACAGATACGCAGTATTTT. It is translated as CASTATSGPSTDTQYF.